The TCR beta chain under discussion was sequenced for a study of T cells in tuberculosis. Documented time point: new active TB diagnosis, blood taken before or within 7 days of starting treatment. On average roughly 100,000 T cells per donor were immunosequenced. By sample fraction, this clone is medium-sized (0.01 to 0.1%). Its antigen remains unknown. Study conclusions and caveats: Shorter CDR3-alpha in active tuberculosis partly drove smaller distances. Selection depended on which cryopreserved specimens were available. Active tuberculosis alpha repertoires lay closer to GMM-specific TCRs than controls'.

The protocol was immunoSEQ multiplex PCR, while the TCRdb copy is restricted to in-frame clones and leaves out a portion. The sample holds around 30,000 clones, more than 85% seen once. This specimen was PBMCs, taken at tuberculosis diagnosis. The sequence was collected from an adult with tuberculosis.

The CDR3 here is CASTRDRDQPQHF. The CDR3 region has the DNA TGTGCCAGCACCCGGGACAGGGACCAGCCCCAGCATTTT. V gene TRBV2 combines with J gene TRBJ1-5; TRBD1 aligns across 9 bases. J gave up 7 bases and V 7 bases, and 5 bases lay outside the gene matches. The CDR3 has 13 residues. Germline V gene sequence: CDR1 SNHLY, CDR2 FYNNEI. Variable domain in full (rest from reference TRBV2 and TRBJ1-5): EPEVTQTPSHQVTQMGQEVILRCVPISNHLYFYWYRQILGQKVEFLVSFYNNEISEKSEIFDDQFSVERPDGSNFTLKIRSTKLEDSAMYFCASTRDRDQPQHFGDGTRLSIL.